This TCR beta chain appears in the sequencing data of a study of blood T cell repertoires in COVID-19 (dated by TCRdb to the early 2020s). Looking at the study overall: Collaborator samples came from the United States, Italy and Spain and covered acute and convalescent phases of COVID-19. The material from the prospective study consisted of cDNA or gDNA derived from T cells, B-cell-depleted T cells, or PBMCs. Deeply sampled blood TCRbeta repertoires from subjects exposed to, actively infected with, or recovered from COVID-19 were included in the dataset. The repertoires were made available in a free public database intended to serve as a resource for research on the immune response to SARS-CoV-2. The samples were drawn from the first 160 participants of the ongoing ImmuneRACE study and from 1,254 subjects provided by 6 global collaborators. A de-identified subject ID, COVID-19 status, age in years and sex were almost always included in the sample metadata. Where available, HLA class I and class II types were obtained from metadata supplied by the sample provider rather than from assay-based typing. The study at large found these results: Clinical and demographic metadata were provided uncurated, with the amount varying by source and participant.

TCRbeta CDR3 regions were amplified from genomic DNA using the immunoSEQ Assay, a bias-controlled multiplex PCR. In the authors' own workflow: The number of nucleated cells in each sample was estimated from the amplification of reference gene primers within the assay. To quantify the absolute abundance of each unique TCRbeta CDR3 rearrangement, sequence reads were collapsed and filtered. Productive Simpson clonality was computed per sample as the square root of Simpson's diversity index over productive rearrangements. What TCRdb holds here is the immuneACCESS table cut down to in-frame rearrangements. Part of the clones is not present; checked against another copy, under half of the missing clones reflect an unresolved V gene, and the others are unexplained. D and trimming come from the DNA, and the V and J calls and clone size come from that table. The sample table lists roughly 420,000 clones, approximately 88% of them with a count of one. The ten largest clones add up to around 0.97% of the sample.

For this clone: Which antigen it targets is not known. Base qualities are missing; no much larger clone stands one base away.

Enrolling through a virtual design, the prospective study's participants ranged in age from about 18 to 89 years and lived across approximately 25 United States geographic areas. In the prospective study, cohorts were assigned on the basis of participant-reported clinical history obtained from a screening survey and a study questionnaire. Each participant in the prospective study had whole blood, serum and a nasopharyngeal or oropharyngeal swab collected by mobile phlebotomists. Participants in the prospective study had the option to provide additional blood draws and questionnaires over an approximately 2-month period. Prospective study blood samples were shipped either frozen or at room temperature before DNA extraction. From the cysteine up to the phenylalanine, the CDR3 has a length of 14 residues. The sequence is cut down to CDR3 DNA, 42 bases in frame from base 1. CDR1 MNHEY and CDR2 SVGAGI are derived from the germline V gene. Trimming takes 0 bases from V and 5 bases from J, and the germline ends sit 10 bases apart.

The receptor was derived from a woman aged 25-40 years with acute COVID-19. Recombination linked TRBV6-5 to TRBJ1-1, with the D gene uncertain. The source material was PBMCs or T cells enriched from blood (not recorded which). The encoded CDR3 is CASSYSRSGTEAFF. DNA sequence: TGTGCCAGCAGTTACTCGAGGTCCGGGACTGAAGCTTTCTTT.